This TCR beta chain was obtained from a study of blood T cell repertoires in COVID-19. Method: immunoSEQ multiplex PCR; TCRdb's copy keeps in-frame clones and lacks some. The sample lists over 200,000 clones, about 90% occurring once. The sequencing sample was made of PBMCs or T cells enriched from blood (not recorded which). The sequence came from a man in his thirties or forties who had recovered from COVID-19.

The CDR3 here is CASSVDGRGNSPLHF. The CDR3 DNA is TGTGCCAGCAGCGTAGATGGCAGAGGAAATTCACCCCTCCACTTT. The chain employs TRBV9 and TRBJ1-6; D is undetermined. This CDR3 region has 15 residues. The germline V and J ends were trimmed by 0 bases and 7 bases, with 11 bases remaining between them. Germline V gives CDR1 SGDLS, CDR2 YYNGEE.